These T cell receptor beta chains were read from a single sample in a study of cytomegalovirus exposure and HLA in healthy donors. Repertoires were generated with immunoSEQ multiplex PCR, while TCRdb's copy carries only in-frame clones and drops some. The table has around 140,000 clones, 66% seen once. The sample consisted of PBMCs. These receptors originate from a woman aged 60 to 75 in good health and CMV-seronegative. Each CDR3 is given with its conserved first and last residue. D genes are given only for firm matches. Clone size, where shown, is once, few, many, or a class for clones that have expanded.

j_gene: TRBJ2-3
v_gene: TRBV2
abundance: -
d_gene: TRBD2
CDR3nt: TGTGCCAGCAGTGAACTAGCGGGGGGGGGCACAGATACGCAGTATTTT
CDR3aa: CASSELAGGGTDTQYF

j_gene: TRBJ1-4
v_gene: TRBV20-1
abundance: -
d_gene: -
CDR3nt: TGCAGTGCTCCTCAAGGGGGAAAACTGTTTTTT
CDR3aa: CSAPQGGKLFF

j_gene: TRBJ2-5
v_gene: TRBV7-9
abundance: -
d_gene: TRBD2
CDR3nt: TGTGCCAGCAGCTTACGTCGGGGACTAGCGGGGGGTGTGAGTGAGACCCAGTACTTC
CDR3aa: CASSLRRGLAGGVSETQYF

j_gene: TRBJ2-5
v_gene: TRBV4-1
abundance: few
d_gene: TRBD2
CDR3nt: TGCGCCAGCAGCCTAGGGACTAGCGGGATCCAAGAGACCCAGTACTTC
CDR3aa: CASSLGTSGIQETQYF

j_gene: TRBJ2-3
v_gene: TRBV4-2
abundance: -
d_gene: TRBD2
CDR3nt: TGTGCCAGCAGCCAAGATCGGGCGGGGGGGAAAGCAGATACGCAGTATTTT
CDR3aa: CASSQDRAGGKADTQYF

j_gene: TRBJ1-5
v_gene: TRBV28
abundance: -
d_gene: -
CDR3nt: TGTGCCAGCAGTTTAGGGCAGAGCAATCAGCCCCAGCATTTT
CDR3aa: CASSLGQSNQPQHF

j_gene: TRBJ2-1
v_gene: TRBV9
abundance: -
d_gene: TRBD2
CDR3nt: TGTGCCAGCAGCAAGGGACTAGCGGGGCCCCACTCCTACAATGAGCAGTTCTTC
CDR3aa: CASSKGLAGPHSYNEQFF

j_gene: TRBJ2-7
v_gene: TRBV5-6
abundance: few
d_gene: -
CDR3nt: TGTGCCAGCAGCTTCACAATCGGGAGCTCCTACGAGCAGTACTTC
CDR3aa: CASSFTIGSSYEQYF

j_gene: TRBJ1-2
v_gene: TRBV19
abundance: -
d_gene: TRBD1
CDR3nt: TGTGCCAGTCAGAAAGCGGGACAGGGGAAGAACTATGGCTACACCTTC
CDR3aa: CASQKAGQGKNYGYTF

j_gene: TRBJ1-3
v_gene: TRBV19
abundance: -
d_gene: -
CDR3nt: TGTGCCAGTAGTATCGTGTTGGGGCTCTCTGGAAACACCATATATTTT
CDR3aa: CASSIVLGLSGNTIYF

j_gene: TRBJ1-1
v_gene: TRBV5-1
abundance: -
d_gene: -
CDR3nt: TGCGCCAGCAGCCGGACTGGGATGAACACTGAAGCTTTCTTT
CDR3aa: CASSRTGMNTEAFF

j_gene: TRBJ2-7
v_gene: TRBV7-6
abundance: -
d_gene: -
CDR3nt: TGTGCCAGCAGCTTAGGCACAGCCTACGAGCAGTACTTC
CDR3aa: CASSLGTAYEQYF

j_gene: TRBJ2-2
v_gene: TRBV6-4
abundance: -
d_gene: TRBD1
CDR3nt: TGTGCCAGCAGTTCAACAGGGGGGTCCGGGGAGCTGTTTTTT
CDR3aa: CASSSTGGSGELFF

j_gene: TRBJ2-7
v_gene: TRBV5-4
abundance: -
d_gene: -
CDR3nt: TGTGCCAGCAGCCCCCCCGGAGTTGGCTACGAGCAGTACTTC
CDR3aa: CASSPPGVGYEQYF

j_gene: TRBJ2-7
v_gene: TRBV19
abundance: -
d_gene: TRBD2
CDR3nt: TGTGCCAGTAGTATTGGACTAGGGTCCTACGAGCAGTACTTC
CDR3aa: CASSIGLGSYEQYF

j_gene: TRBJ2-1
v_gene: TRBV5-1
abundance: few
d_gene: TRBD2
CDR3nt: TGCGCCAGCAGCTTGGATAGCGGGACATACAATGAGCAGTTCTTC
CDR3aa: CASSLDSGTYNEQFF

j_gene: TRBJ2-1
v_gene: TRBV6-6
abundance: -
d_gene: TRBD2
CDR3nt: TGTGCCAGCAAGCAGACTAGCGGGATCAATGAGCAGTTCTTC
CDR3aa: CASKQTSGINEQFF

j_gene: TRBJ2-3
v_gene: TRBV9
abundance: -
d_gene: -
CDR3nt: TGTGCCAGCAGCGAATCCGGGACTGGCACAGATACGCAGTATTTT
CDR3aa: CASSESGTGTDTQYF

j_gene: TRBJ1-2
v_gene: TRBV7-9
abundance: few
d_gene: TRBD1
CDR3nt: TGTTCCAGCAGGGGACAGCAAAATGGCTACACCTTC
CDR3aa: CSSRGQQNGYTF

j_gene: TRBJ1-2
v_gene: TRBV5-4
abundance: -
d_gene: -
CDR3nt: TGTGCCAGCAGCCTGGGACTCGATGGTAACTATGGCTACACCTTC
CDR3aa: CASSLGLDGNYGYTF

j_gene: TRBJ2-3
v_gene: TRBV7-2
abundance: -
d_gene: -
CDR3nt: TGTGCCAGCAGCCCGAGCGGCGGCACAGATACGCAGTATTTT
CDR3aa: CASSPSGGTDTQYF

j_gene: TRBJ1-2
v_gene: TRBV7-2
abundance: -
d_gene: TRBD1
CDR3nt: TGTGCCAGCAGCGAAGGACAGGCTGGCTACACCTTC
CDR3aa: CASSEGQAGYTF

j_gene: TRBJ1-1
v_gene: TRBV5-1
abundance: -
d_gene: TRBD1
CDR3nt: TGCGCCAGCAGCTTGGGGGTCAGGGGGCAGGGGACTGAAGCTTTCTTT
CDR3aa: CASSLGVRGQGTEAFF

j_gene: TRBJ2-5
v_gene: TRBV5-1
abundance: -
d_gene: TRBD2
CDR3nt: TGCGCCAGCAGCTTGGGCTTACTAGCGGGGGAGAAAGAAAAAGAGACCCAGTACTTC
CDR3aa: CASSLGLLAGEKEKETQYF

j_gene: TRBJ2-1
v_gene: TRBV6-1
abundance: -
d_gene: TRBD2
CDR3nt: TGTGCCAGCAGTGAAGCTAGCGGGAGGGATGAGCAGTTCTTC
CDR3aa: CASSEASGRDEQFF

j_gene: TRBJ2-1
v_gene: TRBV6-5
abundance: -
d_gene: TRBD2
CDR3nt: TGTGCCAGCAGGAAAGTGTGGACTAGCTACAATGAGCAGTTCTTC
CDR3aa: CASRKVWTSYNEQFF

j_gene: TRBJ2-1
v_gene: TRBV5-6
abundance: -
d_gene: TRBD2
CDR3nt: TGTGCCAGCAGCTCCGGGACTAGTTGGGACAATGAGCAGTTCTTC
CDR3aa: CASSSGTSWDNEQFF

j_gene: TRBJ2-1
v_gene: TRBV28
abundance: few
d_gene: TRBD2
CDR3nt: TGTGCCAGCAGTCCGAGCGGGAGGGCCTTGGATGAGCAGTTCTTC
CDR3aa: CASSPSGRALDEQFF

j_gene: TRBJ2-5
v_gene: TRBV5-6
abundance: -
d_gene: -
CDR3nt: TGTGCCAGCAGCTTGGCAGGCCCCGAGACCCAGTACTTC
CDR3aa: CASSLAGPETQYF

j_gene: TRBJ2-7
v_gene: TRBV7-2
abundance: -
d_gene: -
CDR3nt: TGTGCCAGCAGCTTCCTAGGGGCCTACGAGCAGTACTTC
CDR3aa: CASSFLGAYEQYF

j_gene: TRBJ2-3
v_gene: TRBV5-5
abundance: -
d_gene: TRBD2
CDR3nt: TGTGCCAGCAGCTTGGAAGCGGGGGGGGTAGATACGCAGTATTTT
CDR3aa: CASSLEAGGVDTQYF

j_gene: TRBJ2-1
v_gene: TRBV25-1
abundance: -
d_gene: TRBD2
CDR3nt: TGTGCCAGCAGGTCGGGAGGGGGGTTGTTCTTC
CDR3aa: CASRSGGGLFF

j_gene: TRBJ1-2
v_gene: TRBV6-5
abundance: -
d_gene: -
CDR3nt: TGTGCCAGCAGTTTTAACACCGACAGGGGCTACACCTTC
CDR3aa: CASSFNTDRGYTF

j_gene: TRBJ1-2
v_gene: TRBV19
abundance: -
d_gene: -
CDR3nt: TGTGCCAGTAGTGATCGACATGCTCTCTATGGCTACACCTTC
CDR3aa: CASSDRHALYGYTF

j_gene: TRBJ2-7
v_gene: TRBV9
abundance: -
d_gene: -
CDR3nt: TGTGCCAGCAGCGAGGGACTTTTGGCGAGCGAGCAGTACTTC
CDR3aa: CASSEGLLASEQYF

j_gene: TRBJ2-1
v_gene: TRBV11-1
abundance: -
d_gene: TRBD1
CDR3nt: TGTGCCAGCAGCTTAGAGGACAGGCCTAACAGCAATGAGCAGTTCTTC
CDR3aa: CASSLEDRPNSNEQFF

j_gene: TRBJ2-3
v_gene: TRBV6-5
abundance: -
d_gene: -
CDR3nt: TGTGCCAGCAGCCTAGGCCCCAGGGTTGATACGCAGTATTTT
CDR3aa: CASSLGPRVDTQYF

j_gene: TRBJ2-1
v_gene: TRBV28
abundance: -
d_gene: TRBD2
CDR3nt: TGTGCCAGCAGTCGGACTAGCGGGAGAGGCAATGAGCAGTTCTTC
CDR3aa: CASSRTSGRGNEQFF

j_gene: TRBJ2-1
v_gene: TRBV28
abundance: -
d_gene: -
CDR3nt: TGTGCCAGCAGTTTATGGGGTCGGCGGTCCTACAATGAGCAGTTCTTC
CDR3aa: CASSLWGRRSYNEQFF

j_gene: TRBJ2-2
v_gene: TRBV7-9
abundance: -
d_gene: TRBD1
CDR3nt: TGTGCCAGCAGCTTAGGACAGGGAGCCCCCGGGGAGCTGTTTTTT
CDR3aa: CASSLGQGAPGELFF

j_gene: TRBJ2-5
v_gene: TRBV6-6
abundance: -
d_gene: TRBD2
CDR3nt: TGTGCCAGCAGCCCCCGACTAGCGGGGGGGGAAGGGCAGTACTTC
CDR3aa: CASSPRLAGGEGQYF

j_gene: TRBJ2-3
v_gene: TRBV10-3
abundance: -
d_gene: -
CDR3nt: TGTGCCATCAGTGACACTAGTTCCACAGATACGCAGTATTTT
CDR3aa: CAISDTSSTDTQYF

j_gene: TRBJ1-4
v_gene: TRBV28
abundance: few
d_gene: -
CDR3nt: TGTGCCAGCAGTTTATACAGGGAAGGAAAACTGTTTTTT
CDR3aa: CASSLYREGKLFF

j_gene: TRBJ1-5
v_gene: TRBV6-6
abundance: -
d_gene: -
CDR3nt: TGTGCCAGCAGTTTTGGCAGGGATAGCAATCAGCCCCAGCATTTT
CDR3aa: CASSFGRDSNQPQHF

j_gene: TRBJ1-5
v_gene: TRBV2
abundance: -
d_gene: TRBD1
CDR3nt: TGTGCCAGCAGGAAGGGACAGGACCAGAGGGAGCCCCAGCATTTT
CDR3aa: CASRKGQDQREPQHF

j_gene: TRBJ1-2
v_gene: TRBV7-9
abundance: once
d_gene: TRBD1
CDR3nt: TGTGCCAGCAGCTTTGGGACAGGGTTTGGGTATGGCTACACCTTC
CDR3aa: CASSFGTGFGYGYTF

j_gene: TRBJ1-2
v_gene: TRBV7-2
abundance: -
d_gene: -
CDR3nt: TGTGCCAGCAGCCGCCTGACAGGAAACTATGGCTACACCTTC
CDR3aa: CASSRLTGNYGYTF

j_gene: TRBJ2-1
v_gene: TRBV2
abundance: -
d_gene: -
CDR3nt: TGTGCCAGCACCAGCTACAATGAGCAGTTCTTC
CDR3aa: CASTSYNEQFF

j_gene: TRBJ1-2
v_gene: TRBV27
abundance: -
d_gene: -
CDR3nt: TGTGCCACCCGGATTGGAGGAGACCTCTATGGCTACACCTTC
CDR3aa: CATRIGGDLYGYTF